These T cell receptor beta chains were read from a single sample in a study of CD8 T cells in Susac syndrome. MiXCR was run by TCRdb on the immunoSEQ multiplex PCR reads, yielding one entry per CDR3 protein. This table has 110,000 or so distinct CDR3 sequences, 90% to 96% appearing once. The material sequenced was CD4+ T cells from PBMCs. Every receptor here comes from a human donor in good health. CDR3s include the opening cysteine and the closing phenylalanine or tryptophan. The D gene is left open where the match is weak. Rows may omit the clone size; those that give it use once, few, many or a size class.

V gene: TRBV7-9
clone size: -
J gene: TRBJ2-7
D gene: TRBD2
CDR3 DNA: TGTGCCAGCAGCTTAGCCCGGACTAGCGCCTCCTACGAGCAGTACTTC
CDR3 protein: CASSLARTSASYEQYF

V gene: TRBV4-1
clone size: once
J gene: TRBJ2-3
D gene: TRBD2
CDR3 DNA: TGCGCCAGCAGCCAAGTTTGGAGCGGGGGGCCCACAGATACGCAGTATTTT
CDR3 protein: CASSQVWSGGPTDTQYF

V gene: TRBV25-1
clone size: once
J gene: TRBJ1-3
D gene: -
CDR3 DNA: TGTGCCAGCAGTGAACAGGTCTCTGGAAACACCATATATTTT
CDR3 protein: CASSEQVSGNTIYF

V gene: TRBV19
clone size: -
J gene: TRBJ1-2
D gene: -
CDR3 DNA: TGTGCCAGTAGTACCTCAGGACAGACAGGTGGCTATGGCTACACCTTC
CDR3 protein: CASSTSGQTGGYGYTF

V gene: TRBV7-2
clone size: -
J gene: TRBJ1-1
D gene: -
CDR3 DNA: TGTGCCAGCAGCCCAGGTTCAGGGAACACTGAAGCTTTCTTT
CDR3 protein: CASSPGSGNTEAFF

V gene: TRBV3-1
clone size: -
J gene: TRBJ2-2
D gene: -
CDR3 DNA: TGTGCCAGCAGCCAGGGTCGGAACACCGGGGAGCTGTTTTTT
CDR3 protein: CASSQGRNTGELFF

V gene: TRBV19
clone size: -
J gene: TRBJ1-1
D gene: -
CDR3 DNA: TGTGCCAGTAGCCAGGGGCTTAACACTGAAGCTTTCTTT
CDR3 protein: CASSQGLNTEAFF

V gene: TRBV4-1
clone size: -
J gene: TRBJ1-2
D gene: -
CDR3 DNA: TGCGCCAGCAGCCAATTATACTCGGGCTATGGCTACACCTTC
CDR3 protein: CASSQLYSGYGYTF

V gene: TRBV3-1
clone size: -
J gene: TRBJ2-3
D gene: -
CDR3 DNA: TGTGCCAGCAGCCTATACTCCGCACCAGGGCTCACAGATACGCAGTATTTT
CDR3 protein: CASSLYSAPGLTDTQYF

V gene: TRBV7-2
clone size: -
J gene: TRBJ2-2
D gene: -
CDR3 DNA: TGTGCCAGCAGCTTAGAGCCGGGAGTACGGGAGCTGTTTTTT
CDR3 protein: CASSLEPGVRELFF

V gene: TRBV29-1
clone size: -
J gene: TRBJ1-2
D gene: -
CDR3 DNA: TGCAGCGTTGTGTGGACAGATCTTAACTATGGCTACACCTTC
CDR3 protein: CSVVWTDLNYGYTF

V gene: TRBV13
clone size: -
J gene: TRBJ1-6
D gene: TRBD1
CDR3 DNA: TGTGCCAGCAGCTCGGACAGGGTTTCACCCCTCCACTTT
CDR3 protein: CASSSDRVSPLHF

V gene: TRBV29-1
clone size: once
J gene: TRBJ1-3
D gene: -
CDR3 DNA: TGCAGCGCCTTCGCGGGCGGAAACACCATATATTTT
CDR3 protein: CSAFAGGNTIYF

V gene: TRBV6-5
clone size: -
J gene: TRBJ2-4
D gene: -
CDR3 DNA: TGTGCCAGCAGTCAGGGGCCCAAAAACATTCAGTACTTC
CDR3 protein: CASSQGPKNIQYF

V gene: TRBV5-6
clone size: once
J gene: TRBJ2-1
D gene: -
CDR3 DNA: TGTGCCAGCAGCTTAGTTGTCAAGGGAAACAATGAGCAGTTCTTC
CDR3 protein: CASSLVVKGNNEQFF

V gene: TRBV4-2
clone size: -
J gene: TRBJ2-7
D gene: -
CDR3 DNA: TGTGCCAGCAGCCAAGATTGGGGTAATGAGGACGAGCAGTACTTC
CDR3 protein: CASSQDWGNEDEQYF

V gene: TRBV6-5
clone size: -
J gene: TRBJ1-2
D gene: -
CDR3 DNA: TGTGCCAGCAGTTACTCGAAGGCCAGTAATGGCTACACCTTC
CDR3 protein: CASSYSKASNGYTF

V gene: TRBV7-9
clone size: -
J gene: TRBJ2-7
D gene: -
CDR3 DNA: TGTGCCAGCAGCTTAACGTCTGGGACGACCGACGAGCAGTACTTC
CDR3 protein: CASSLTSGTTDEQYF

V gene: TRBV29-1
clone size: -
J gene: TRBJ2-1
D gene: TRBD1
CDR3 DNA: TGCAGCGTTGATTGGGGACAGGCCTGGAGTAATGAGCAGTTCTTC
CDR3 protein: CSVDWGQAWSNEQFF

V gene: TRBV4-2
clone size: once
J gene: TRBJ2-7
D gene: -
CDR3 DNA: TGTGCCAGCAGCCAAGCATCAGGGAACGAGCAGTACTTC
CDR3 protein: CASSQASGNEQYF

V gene: TRBV24-1
clone size: -
J gene: TRBJ2-1
D gene: -
CDR3 DNA: TGTGCCACCAGTGATCCCTCGAAGGGGGGTACAAACAATGAGCAGTTCTTC
CDR3 protein: CATSDPSKGGTNNEQFF

V gene: TRBV2
clone size: -
J gene: TRBJ2-7
D gene: -
CDR3 DNA: TGTGCCAGCAATTCGGATCAGGGACGCGAGCAGTACTTC
CDR3 protein: CASNSDQGREQYF

V gene: TRBV7-3
clone size: -
J gene: TRBJ2-3
D gene: TRBD2
CDR3 DNA: TGTGCCAGCAGCCCAACTAGCGGGGACACAGATACGCAGTATTTT
CDR3 protein: CASSPTSGDTDTQYF

V gene: TRBV24-1
clone size: -
J gene: TRBJ2-1
D gene: TRBD2
CDR3 DNA: TGTGCCACCAGTGATGCGGCTAGCGGGAGCGGGGAGCAGTTCTTC
CDR3 protein: CATSDAASGSGEQFF

V gene: TRBV30
clone size: -
J gene: TRBJ1-2
D gene: -
CDR3 DNA: TGTGCCTGGAGTGCCGGAGACTATGGCTACACCTTC
CDR3 protein: CAWSAGDYGYTF

V gene: TRBV3-1
clone size: once
J gene: TRBJ2-5
D gene: -
CDR3 DNA: TGTGCCAGCAGCCAAGAACCCCTAGCACGAGAGACCCAGTACTTC
CDR3 protein: CASSQEPLARETQYF

V gene: TRBV29-1
clone size: -
J gene: TRBJ2-2
D gene: -
CDR3 DNA: TGCAGCGTTCGCCGGGACGCCATGAACACCGGGGAGCTGTTTTTT
CDR3 protein: CSVRRDAMNTGELFF

V gene: TRBV2
clone size: -
J gene: TRBJ2-6
D gene: TRBD1
CDR3 DNA: TGTGCCAGCACCGGGACAGTCGGCTCTGGGGCCAACGTCCTGACTTTC
CDR3 protein: CASTGTVGSGANVLTF

V gene: TRBV5-1
clone size: -
J gene: TRBJ2-3
D gene: TRBD1
CDR3 DNA: TGCGCCAGCAGCTTGGAGGGGGCTACAGATACGCAGTATTTT
CDR3 protein: CASSLEGATDTQYF

V gene: TRBV29-1
clone size: once
J gene: TRBJ1-5
D gene: TRBD1
CDR3 DNA: TGCAGCGTAACCCAGGGGGTAGGCAATCAGCCCCAGCATTTT
CDR3 protein: CSVTQGVGNQPQHF

V gene: TRBV6-2/TRBV6-3
clone size: -
J gene: TRBJ2-1
D gene: -
CDR3 DNA: TGTGCCAGCAGTTACTCCGGGAGCTCCTACAATGAGCAGTTCTTC
CDR3 protein: CASSYSGSSYNEQFF

V gene: TRBV14
clone size: once
J gene: TRBJ2-5
D gene: TRBD2
CDR3 DNA: TGTGCCAGCAGCCAAGATAGGGGCGGGAGAGAGCAAGAGACCCAGTACTTC
CDR3 protein: CASSQDRGGREQETQYF

V gene: TRBV7-2
clone size: -
J gene: TRBJ2-5
D gene: -
CDR3 DNA: TGTGCCAGCAGCTTAGCCGGGGCCCGAGAGACCCAGTACTTC
CDR3 protein: CASSLAGARETQYF

V gene: TRBV5-1
clone size: -
J gene: TRBJ2-3
D gene: TRBD2
CDR3 DNA: TGCGCCAGCAGCTTGGGTACTAGCGGGGGCACAGATACGCAGTATTTT
CDR3 protein: CASSLGTSGGTDTQYF

V gene: TRBV6-4
clone size: -
J gene: TRBJ1-6
D gene: -
CDR3 DNA: TGTGCCAGCAGTGAGGACTGGTCTTCACCCCTCCACTTT
CDR3 protein: CASSEDWSSPLHF

V gene: TRBV29-1
clone size: -
J gene: TRBJ2-1
D gene: -
CDR3 DNA: TGCAGCGTTGAAGACCTCACTAGAGCGGCGAATGAGCAGTTCTTC
CDR3 protein: CSVEDLTRAANEQFF

V gene: TRBV27
clone size: once
J gene: TRBJ2-7
D gene: TRBD1
CDR3 DNA: TGTGCCAGCAGTATCCCGGGACAGCCCTACGAGCAGTACTTC
CDR3 protein: CASSIPGQPYEQYF

V gene: TRBV10-3
clone size: -
J gene: TRBJ2-5
D gene: TRBD2
CDR3 DNA: TGTGCCATCAGTAGAAGCGGGGTACAAGAGACCCAGTACTTC
CDR3 protein: CAISRSGVQETQYF

V gene: TRBV12-3/TRBV12-4
clone size: -
J gene: TRBJ1-5
D gene: TRBD1
CDR3 DNA: TGTGCCAGCAGTCCATCGGTGGCAGGGGGCTATCAGCCCCAGCATTTT
CDR3 protein: CASSPSVAGGYQPQHF

V gene: TRBV2
clone size: -
J gene: TRBJ1-2
D gene: TRBD1
CDR3 DNA: TGTGCCAGCAGGGGGGACAGGTGGTGGGGCTACACCTTC
CDR3 protein: CASRGDRWWGYTF

V gene: TRBV6-5
clone size: -
J gene: TRBJ2-7
D gene: -
CDR3 DNA: TGTGCCAGCAGTGACCCTCTAGGGGTTGCCTACGAGCAGTACTTC
CDR3 protein: CASSDPLGVAYEQYF

V gene: TRBV24-1
clone size: -
J gene: TRBJ2-3
D gene: -
CDR3 DNA: TGTGCCACCAGTCCCGGGACCGCGGGCACAGATACGCAGTATTTT
CDR3 protein: CATSPGTAGTDTQYF

V gene: TRBV12-5
clone size: -
J gene: TRBJ2-2
D gene: TRBD2
CDR3 DNA: TGTGCTAGTGGTTTGGCCACTAGCGACAAGAACACCGGGGAGCTGTTTTTT
CDR3 protein: CASGLATSDKNTGELFF